Shown below are 22 T cell receptor beta chains from a single sample sequenced in a study of blood T cell repertoires in COVID-19. Using immunoSEQ multiplex PCR, the repertoire was profiled, and TCRdb retains in-frame clones only, with some absent. The sample shows 270,000 or so clones, 70% to 85% of them seen only once. Sequencing input: peripheral blood. The source of these receptors is a human donor with COVID-19, enrolled during active disease. The donor label of this sample is uncertain.

This chain connects TRBV5-4 to TRBJ2-7, with TRBD1 matching over 9 bases. The V gene's germline CDR1 is SGHNT and CDR2 YYREEE (reference sequence). The CDR3 covers 16 residues. With V trimmed by 4 bases and J by 4 bases, 12 bases remained unmatched. CDR3 nucleotides: TGTGCCAGCAGCCTTATACAGGGGGCGGTTTTTTACGAGCAGTACTTC. Translated, it gives CASSLIQGAVFYEQYF. The entire variable domain, with the rest obtained from reference TRBV5-4 and TRBJ2-7, is as follows: ETGVTQSPTHLIKTRGQQVTLRCSSQSGHNTVSWYQQALGQGPQFIFQYYREEENGRGNFPPRFSGLQFPNYSSELNVNALELDDSALYLCASSLIQGAVFYEQYFGPGTRLTVT.

The chain combines TRBV19 with TRBJ1-2; perhaps TRBD1 as D (6 bases). The CDR3 spans 15 residues. Trimming pared 3 bases from V and 3 bases from J, leaving 14 bases between. Germline CDR1 and CDR2: LNHDA and SQIVND (reference sequence). Here the CDR3 reads CASSMVGTFDYGYTF. The CDR3 coding sequence is TGTGCCAGTAGTATGGTTGGGACATTCGACTATGGCTACACCTTC.

V and J are TRBV3-1 (or the pseudogene TRBV3-2) and TRBJ2-1; D remains ambiguous. CDR1 is LGHDT and CDR2 is YNNKEL in the germline V gene (reference sequence). The CDR3 contains 14 residues. Trimming pared 2 bases from V and 5 bases from J, leaving 10 bases between. DNA of the CDR3: TGTGCCAGCAGCCAATTAGAGGCCCACAATGAGCAGTTCTTC. Its translation: CASSQLEAHNEQFF.

Comments on this clone: This sample includes further DNA sequences coding for the same CDR3. The CDR3 protein is CSVGQASYEQYF. CDR3 nucleotides: TGCAGCGTTGGTCAGGCCTCTTACGAGCAGTACTTC. V and J are TRBV29-1 and TRBJ2-7, with no clear D. There are 12 residues in the CDR3. V was trimmed by 4 bases and J by 4 bases, leaving 11 bases between them. The germline CDR1 and CDR2 sequences are SQVTM and ANQGSEA.

V and J are TRBV7-8 and TRBJ1-3; tentative D call: TRBD1 (5 bases). In germline, CDR1 is SGHVS, CDR2 FQNEAQ. The CDR3 is 16 residues long. Trimming shortened V by 1 base and J by 0 bases, and 10 bases separated the two germline ends. CDR3 sequence: CASSLGDLSSGNTIYF. The CDR3 DNA reads as TGTGCCAGCAGCTTAGGGGACTTGAGCTCTGGAAACACCATATATTTT.

The gene calls are TRBV3-1 (or the pseudogene TRBV3-2) and TRBJ2-1; tentatively, D is TRBD1 (6 bases). The CDR3 is 15 residues long. Germline CDR1 LGHDT, CDR2 YNNKEL (reference sequence). Deletions cut 7 bases from V and 5 bases from J, with 18 bases between. The CDR3 bases are TGTGCCAGCATCTCGACAGGTAGAGGGGACAATGAGCAGTTCTTC. It specifies CASISTGRGDNEQFF.

The genes are TRBV7-9 and TRBJ2-7; 13 bases are shared with TRBD2. The V gene end was trimmed by 4 bases and the J gene end by 2 bases; junction bases not matched to a gene: 8. CDR1 and CDR2 from the germline V gene are SEHNR and FQNEAQ (reference sequence). This CDR3 has 17 amino acids. The CDR3 nucleotides are TGTGCCAGCAGCTCCGGGACTAGCGGGGAAGGTCCCTACGAGCAGTACTTC. Amino acids: CASSSGTSGEGPYEQYF.

A few counts support this clone. This chain connects TRBV19 to TRBJ1-1; TRBD1 agrees at 7 bases. CDR1 is LNHDA and CDR2 is SQIVND in the germline V gene (reference sequence). The CDR3 consists of 13 residues. Unmatched junction bases numbered 11, after V lost 5 bases and J lost 11 bases. CDR3 loop: CASSPNRQGRAFF. CDR3 in DNA: TGTGCCAGTAGTCCTAACCGACAGGGTAGGGCTTTCTTT.

The chain joins TRBV28 to TRBJ1-5; unclear D gene. The CDR3 is 12 residues long. The germline V gene has CDR1 MDHEN and CDR2 SYDVKM. Deletions cut 7 bases from V and 10 bases from J, with 14 bases between. CDR3 nucleotide sequence: TGTGCCAGCAAAGAGGGCGCTGGCCCCCAGCATTTT. This encodes CASKEGAGPQHF.

The V gene is TRBV10-1, the J gene TRBJ2-7; no clear D. This CDR3 spans 13 amino acids. Germline V CDR1 and CDR2: WNHNN, SYGVQD (reference sequence). Trimming pared 3 bases from V and 6 bases from J, leaving 12 bases between. The CDR3 loop is CASSDLTSGEQYF. CDR3 sequence (DNA): TGCGCCAGCAGTGACCTTACGTCGGGCGAGCAGTACTTC.

The rearrangement joins TRBV9 to TRBJ2-3; 7 bases align to TRBD2. Germline CDR1 is SGDLS and CDR2 is YYNGEE. The CDR3 sequence is 16 residues long. Trimming at V came to 0 bases and at J to 1 base, leaving 5 bases not matched to a gene. In DNA, the CDR3 is TGTGCCAGCAGCGTAGGCCTAGCGGAACGCACAGATACGCAGTATTTT. This sequence encodes CASSVGLAERTDTQYF.

The chain carries TRBV24-1 and TRBJ2-1; D is possibly TRBD1 (5 bases). This CDR3 is 13 amino acids long. V was cut by 7 bases and J by 8 bases, with 14 bases left in between. CDR1 KGHDR and CDR2 SFDVKD come from the germline V gene. CDR3: CATRVAGKDEQFF. The DNA of the CDR3 is TGTGCCACCAGGGTGGCAGGGAAGGATGAGCAGTTCTTC.

This clone was detected only once. J is TRBJ2-2 and V is TRBV6-5; TRBD1 aligns across 10 bases. CDR3 length equals 14 residues. Per germline, CDR1 MNHEY and CDR2 SVGAGI. The V gene end was trimmed by 6 bases and the J gene end by 5 bases; junction bases not matched to a gene: 3. CDR3 amino acids: CASSEDRGTGELFF. In DNA, the CDR3 is TGTGCCAGCAGCGAGGACAGGGGGACCGGGGAGCTGTTTTTT.

The rearrangement uses TRBV6-2 or TRBV6-3 and TRBJ2-1; 10 bases match TRBD1. J gave up 7 bases and V 6 bases, and 9 bases lay outside the gene matches. The CDR3 is 15 residues long. The V gene's germline CDR1 is MNHEY and CDR2 SVGEGT. CDR3: CASSRGTGVVNEQFF. CDR3 DNA: TGTGCCAGCAGCCGCGGGACAGGGGTTGTGAATGAGCAGTTCTTC.

The V and J genes are TRBV5-1 and TRBJ2-1, with 9 bases aligning to TRBD1. This CDR3 is built from 14 residues. Trimming took 1 base from V and 8 from J; bases not matched to a gene: 4. Germline assignment: CDR1 SGHRS and CDR2 YFSETQ. CDR3: CASSLSQGADEQFF. The CDR3 DNA sequence: TGCGCCAGCAGCTTGTCACAGGGGGCTGATGAGCAGTTCTTC.

The chain is built from TRBV28 and TRBJ2-3; the D gene is possibly TRBD2 (7 bases). The CDR3 is made up of 13 amino acids. Per the germline V gene, CDR1 is MDHEN and CDR2 is SYDVKM. V lost 6 bases and J lost 3, with 10 bases in between. The CDR3 loop reads CASRGRGTDTQYF. DNA for the CDR3: TGTGCCAGCAGAGGGAGGGGGACAGATACGCAGTATTTT. The variable domain in full, completed from reference TRBV28 and TRBJ2-3, reads DVKVTQSSRYLVKRTGEKVFLECVQDMDHENMFWYRQDPGLGLRLIYFSYDVKMKEKGDIPEGYSVSREKKERFSLILESASTNQTSMYLCASRGRGTDTQYFGPGTRLTVL.

The chain carries TRBV29-1 and TRBJ2-6; TRBD1 is a possible D gene (5 bases). Germline V gene sequence: CDR1 SQVTM, CDR2 ANQGSEA. The CDR3 has 16 residues. Deletions cut 7 bases from V and 0 bases from J, with 16 bases between. The CDR3 loop reads CSATGHTYSGANVLTF. The CDR3 nucleotides are TGCAGCGCCACAGGCCATACCTACTCTGGGGCCAACGTCCTGACTTTC. Filled out from reference TRBV29-1 and TRBJ2-6, the complete variable domain reads SAVISQKPSRDICQRGTSLTIQCQVDSQVTMMFWYRQQPGQSLTLIATANQGSEATYESGFVIDKFPISRPNLTFSTLTVSNMSPEDSSIYLCSATGHTYSGANVLTFGAGSRLTVL.

The rearrangement links TRBV2 to TRBJ1-6, with D maybe TRBD1 (6 bases). The V end lost 4 bases, the J end lost 8 bases, and 27 bases lay between the germline ends. Per germline, CDR1 SNHLY and CDR2 FYNNEI. There are 19 residues in the CDR3. CDR3 loop: CASSVRGTGPPAGDSPLHF. The DNA for the CDR3 is TGTGCCAGCAGTGTTAGGGGGACCGGGCCCCCGGCTGGGGATTCACCCCTCCACTTT.

The V call is TRBV7-2, the J call TRBJ1-1, with 7 bases matching TRBD1. CDR1 is SGHTA, CDR2 FQGNSA, per germline. Unmatched junction bases numbered 12, after V lost 3 bases and J lost 5 bases. The CDR3 is 16 amino acids. CDR3 loop: CASSFHKGAGGTEAFF. The CDR3 nucleotides read TGTGCCAGCAGCTTCCATAAGGGGGCTGGGGGTACTGAAGCTTTCTTT.

The genes are TRBV5-1 and TRBJ2-2; D ambiguous. This CDR3 has 14 amino acids. With 0 bases removed from V and 1 base from J, the gap between germline ends came to 4 bases. Germline-derived CDR1 and CDR2 are SGHRS and YFSETQ. In DNA, the CDR3 is TGCGCCAGCAGCTTGGACGGGAACACCGGGGAGCTGTTTTTT. It is translated as CASSLDGNTGELFF.

The gene calls are TRBV7-2 and TRBJ2-7; TRBD2 might be the D (6 bases). Germline V gene sequence: CDR1 SGHTA, CDR2 FQGNSA. V lost 0 bases to trimming and J lost 3 bases, with 12 bases between them. The CDR3 spans 15 residues. The CDR3 reads CASSLAGLNSYEQYF. Written as DNA, the CDR3 is TGTGCCAGCAGCTTAGCAGGACTAAACAGCTACGAGCAGTACTTC.

V gene TRBV4-3 combines with J gene TRBJ1-2; D is perhaps TRBD1 (6 bases). Germline-derived CDR1 and CDR2 are LGHNA and YSLEER. The CDR3 sequence is 15 residues long. The V and J ends lost 0 bases and 3 bases respectively, with 11 bases between them. The CDR3 here is CASSQDRGGDYGYTF. CDR3 coding DNA: TGCGCCAGCAGCCAAGATAGGGGGGGGGACTATGGCTACACCTTC.